Presented here are 10 T cell receptor beta chains from one specimen sequenced in a study of post-analysis software for immune sequencing data. Their antigen targets remain unknown. Study outcomes and limitations: Compared with controls, patients had more of roughly 5 TRBV segments, including TRBV5-6, TRBV5-1 and TRBV20-1.

The library was made from cDNA and included unique molecular identifiers. TCRdb independently ran MiXCR on the PCR reads; one entry per CDR3 protein. This repertoire shows roughly 650,000 distinct CDR3 sequences, more than 50% found once; its top ten account for approximately 10%. What was sequenced was blood. The receptors stem from a girl aged 2-15 years with multiple sclerosis.

Of note for this clonotype: Compared with germline, one end of the junction differs, possibly owing to a read error. V and J are TRBV5-1 and TRBJ2-7; TRBD1 aligns across 8 bases. Germline V lookup: CDR1 SGHRS, CDR2 YFSETQ. The CDR3 contains 15 residues. The CDR3 sequence: CVSRAAGGEFYEQYF. DNA of the CDR3: TGCGTCAGCAGAGCCGCAGGGGGCGAATTCTACGAGCAGTACTTC.

This chain links TRBV12-3 or TRBV12-4 with TRBJ2-1, with 12 nucleotides matching TRBD2. After removal of 2 bases from V and 9 bases from J, the junction contained 5 bases not matched to a gene. The CDR3 has 15 amino acids. CDR3 sequence: CASSLLAGGRGEQFF. The CDR3 nucleotides are TGTGCCAGCAGTTTACTAGCGGGGGGGCGAGGTGAGCAGTTCTTC.

This clonotype was detected once. The V call is TRBV6-2 or TRBV6-3, the J call TRBJ1-1; tentative D call: TRBD1 (5 bases). This CDR3 region has 14 residues. The V gene's germline CDR1 is MNHEY and CDR2 SVGEGT. The V gene lost 6 bases and the J gene lost 2 bases, with 13 bases spanning the gap. The CDR3 sequence: CASRSTQDNTEAFF. CDR3 in DNA: TGTGCCAGCAGGTCGACACAGGATAACACTGAAGCTTTCTTT.

The gene calls are TRBV10-3 and TRBJ2-4; tentatively, D is TRBD1 (5 bases). The V end lost 0 bases, the J end lost 2 bases, and 8 bases lay between the germline ends. CDR3 length equals 15 residues. Germline CDR1 is ENHRY and CDR2 is SYGVKD. CDR3 DNA sequence: TGTGCCATCAGTGAGTCGAAGGGGACCAAAAACATTCAGTACTTC. This translates into CAISESKGTKNIQYF.

The chain joins TRBV29-1 to TRBJ2-1, with 12 bases lining up with TRBD2. From germline, CDR1 is SQVTM and CDR2 ANQGSEA. The CDR3 consists of 14 residues. J was trimmed by 8 bases and V by 4 bases; bases with no gene match: 6. The CDR3 nucleotides read TGCAGCGTTGTGCTAGCGGGGGGGAAGTATGAGCAGTTCTTC. Translation gives CSVVLAGGKYEQFF.

There are a few counts of this clonotype. The chain recombines TRBV29-1 with TRBJ2-7; unclear D gene. Trimming removed 5 bases at V and 3 bases at J, with 8 bases between. Germline V gives CDR1 SQVTM, CDR2 ANQGSEA. The CDR3 runs 11 residues. CDR3 loop: CSVSDIYEQYF. CDR3 sequence (DNA): TGCAGCGTTTCCGACATCTACGAGCAGTACTTC.

The CDR3 bases are TGCAGTGCTAGAGCTATACAATCTGTGGGATATGAGCAGTTCTTC. Translated: CSARAIQSVGYEQFF. The J gene is TRBJ2-1, the V gene TRBV20-1; the D is unclear. Trimming left V 1 base short and J 8 bases short, with 18 bases between. The CDR3 is 15 amino acids. The V gene's germline CDR1 is DFQATT and CDR2 SNEGSKA (reference sequence).

This rearrangement joins TRBV29-1 to TRBJ2-3; 8 positions match TRBD1. This CDR3 is 14 amino acids long. The J segment lost 1 base and the V segment lost 6 bases, leaving 6 bases of the junction unmatched. CDR1 is SQVTM, CDR2 ANQGSEA, per germline. CDR3 loop: CSVMDRDRTDTQYF. The DNA of the CDR3 is TGCAGCGTCATGGACAGGGACCGCACAGATACGCAGTATTTT.

The sample holds a few counts of this clonotype. CDR3 DNA: TGTGCCAGCAGTCCTTCCCCCGGGACCTCTGGGGCCAACGTCCTGACTTTC. Translated: CASSPSPGTSGANVLTF. The genes are TRBV27 and TRBJ2-6; the D call may be TRBD1 or TRBD2 (5 bases each). V lost 5 bases to trimming and J lost 0 bases, with 14 bases between them. The CDR3 is made up of 17 amino acids. Germline V lookup: CDR1 MNHEY, CDR2 SMNVEV (reference sequence). The entire variable domain, with the rest obtained from reference TRBV27 and TRBJ2-6, is as follows: EAQVTQNPRYLITVTGKKLTVTCSQNMNHEYMSWYRQDPGLGLRQIYYSMNVEVTDKGDVPEGYKVSRKEKRNFPLILESPSPNQTSLYFCASSPSPGTSGANVLTFGAGSRLTVL.

This clonotype was seen just once. The gene calls are TRBV20-1 and TRBJ1-2, with D possibly being TRBD1 (6 bases). The CDR3 is made up of 14 amino acids. The V gene lost 0 bases and the J gene lost 7 bases, with 15 bases spanning the gap. Germline V lookup: CDR1 DFQATT, CDR2 SNEGSKA (reference sequence). The CDR3 DNA is TGCAGTGCTAGAGAGCAACCAGGGGCGCTTGGCTACACCTTC. Its protein is CSAREQPGALGYTF.